This T cell receptor beta chain comes out of a study of early T cells in non-severe SARS-CoV-2 infection. Looking at the study overall: Unsorted whole blood bulk RNA was sequenced, with unpaired chains.

Germline lookup yields CDR1 LGHNA and CDR2 YSLEER. This CDR3 is 15 amino acids long. Trimming left V 0 bases short and J 3 bases short, with 11 bases between. This clonotype was seen a few times. TCRdb itself ran the 5' RACE reads through MiXCR, one entry per CDR3 protein. The table lists more than 85,000 distinct CDR3 sequences, approximately 15% of them singletons. This TCR came from an adult who was a healthcare worker with PCR-confirmed SARS-CoV-2 infection or an uninfected control (not recorded which). The sequenced sample was whole blood. The J gene is TRBJ2-5, the V gene TRBV4-3; TRBD2 is a possible D gene (5 bases). CDR3 region: CASSQDRGWEETQYF. The DNA of the CDR3 is TGCGCCAGCAGCCAAGATAGAGGGTGGGAAGAGACCCAGTACTTC.